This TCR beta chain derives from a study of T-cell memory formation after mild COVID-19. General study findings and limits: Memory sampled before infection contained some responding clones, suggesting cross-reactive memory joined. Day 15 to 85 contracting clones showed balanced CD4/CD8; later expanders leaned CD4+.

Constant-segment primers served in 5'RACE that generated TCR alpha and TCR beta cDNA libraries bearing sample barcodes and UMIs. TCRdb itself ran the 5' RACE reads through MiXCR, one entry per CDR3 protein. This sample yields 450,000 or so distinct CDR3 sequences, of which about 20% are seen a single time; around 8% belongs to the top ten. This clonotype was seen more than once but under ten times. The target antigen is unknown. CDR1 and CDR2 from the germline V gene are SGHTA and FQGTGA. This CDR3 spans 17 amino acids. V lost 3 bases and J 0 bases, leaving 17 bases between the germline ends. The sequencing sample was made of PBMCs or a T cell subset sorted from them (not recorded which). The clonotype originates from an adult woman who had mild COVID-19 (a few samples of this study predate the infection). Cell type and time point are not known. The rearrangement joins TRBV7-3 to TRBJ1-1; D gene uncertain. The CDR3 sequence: CASSFTVWDEMNTEAFF. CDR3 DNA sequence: TGTGCCAGCAGCTTTACCGTATGGGATGAAATGAACACTGAAGCTTTCTTT. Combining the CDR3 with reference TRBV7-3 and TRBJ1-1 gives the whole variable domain GAGVSQTPSNKVTEKGKYVELRCDPISGHTALYWYRQSLGQGPEFLIYFQGTGAADDSGLPNDRFFAVRPEGSVSTLKIQRTERGDSAVYLCASSFTVWDEMNTEAFFGQGTRLTVV.